The 20 T cell receptor beta chains below all came from one sample that was sequenced in a study of blood T cell repertoires in COVID-19. The protocol was immunoSEQ multiplex PCR, while the TCRdb copy is restricted to in-frame clones and leaves out a portion. The table has about 200,000 clones, around 83% seen once; the top ten hold over 7%. Sequencing was performed on peripheral blood. All receptors derive from a woman of 80 years or more with COVID-19, enrolled during active disease.

The chain couples TRBV5-1 to TRBJ1-1; TRBD1 aligns across 9 bases. The length of the CDR3 is 18 residues. V lost 5 bases, J lost 0 bases, and 14 bases stayed unmatched. Germline V gene lookup returns CDR1 SGHRS and CDR2 YFSETQ. The CDR3 nucleotides are TGCGCCAGCAGAGGGGATGGGACAGGGTCCTCCATGAACACTGAAGCTTTCTTT. Translated, it gives CASRGDGTGSSMNTEAFF.

This clone appeared once. The chain combines TRBV6-5 with TRBJ1-2; 7 bases are shared with TRBD1. The CDR3 length is 15 residues. V shed 6 bases and J 4 bases; nucleotides not matched to a gene: 11. The germline CDR1 and CDR2 sequences are MNHEY and SVGAGI. CDR3 residues: CASRPSTGNGYGYTF. In nucleotides, the CDR3 is TGTGCCAGCAGACCATCGACAGGGAATGGCTATGGCTACACCTTC.

Concerning this clone: Other DNA sequences from this sample encode an identical CDR3 as well. The chain joins TRBV19 to TRBJ1-5, with D tentatively TRBD1 (5 bases). Germline values: CDR1 LNHDA, CDR2 SQIVND (reference sequence). The V end was cut by 3 bases, the J end by 3 bases, with 9 bases between. The CDR3 has 14 amino acids. The CDR3 loop reads CASSIAGNNQPQHF. The CDR3 bases are TGTGCCAGTAGTATCGCAGGGAACAATCAGCCCCAGCATTTT.

The chain combines TRBV7-2 with TRBJ2-1, with 10 bases aligning to TRBD2. Germline CDR1 SGHTA, CDR2 FQGNSA. The CDR3 spans 15 residues. V lost 1 base to trimming and J lost 10 bases; unmatched junction nucleotides: 7. This chain's CDR3 is CASSLDLAGVREQFF. CDR3 DNA sequence: TGTGCCAGCAGCTTAGATCTAGCGGGAGTACGGGAGCAGTTCTTC.

Only a few counts were recorded for this clone. The chain couples TRBV12-3 or TRBV12-4 to TRBJ1-2; tentative D call: TRBD1 (5 bases). Trimming removed 5 bases from V and 8 bases from J, with 12 bases in between. The CDR3 contains 12 residues. The CDR3 here is CASSLFGGGYTF. The DNA for the CDR3 is TGTGCCAGCAGTCTTTTTGGGGGGGGCTACACCTTC.

V gene TRBV2 combines with J gene TRBJ1-5, with 10 positions matching TRBD1. V shed 8 bases, J shed 3 bases, and the junction held 7 bases outside the gene matches. Germline V gene sequence: CDR1 SNHLY, CDR2 FYNNEI. The CDR3 sequence is 15 residues long. CDR3 DNA sequence: TGTGCCAGCGGGGACAGGGGCGTCCTCAATCAGCCCCAGCATTTT. Translating gives CASGDRGVLNQPQHF.

The gene calls are TRBV30 and TRBJ1-1, with 8 bases matching TRBD1. Trimming at V came to 2 bases and at J to 4 bases, leaving 12 bases not matched to a gene. The V gene's germline CDR1 is GTSNPN and CDR2 SVGIG (reference sequence). The CDR3 has 16 residues. CDR3 sequence reads: CAWSSGRLGQVTEAFF. CDR3 DNA sequence: TGTGCCTGGAGTTCGGGGAGGTTGGGACAGGTCACTGAAGCTTTCTTT.

The gene calls are TRBV6-5 and TRBJ1-1; 8 positions agree with TRBD1. J gave up 3 bases and V 4 bases, and 7 bases lay outside the gene matches. CDR3 length: 15 residues. Germline V gives CDR1 MNHEY, CDR2 SVGAGI. The CDR3 sequence is CASSSPKTGDTEAFF. The CDR3 coding sequence is TGTGCCAGCAGTTCTCCTAAGACAGGGGACACTGAAGCTTTCTTT.

The chain has TRBV7-8 and TRBJ2-7; D might be TRBD1 (5 bases). Germline values: CDR1 SGHVS, CDR2 FQNEAQ. The CDR3 is 17 amino acids. The V and J ends lost 5 bases and 4 bases respectively, with 24 bases between them. Written as DNA, the CDR3 is TGTGCCAGCAGCCTAAGGGCTAGGGGCCAGGCCCCTTACGAGCAGTACTTC. This translates into CASSLRARGQAPYEQYF.

V is TRBV24-1 and J is TRBJ2-3; TRBD2 aligns across 11 bases. Germline trimming cut 4 bases from V and 1 base from J; bases unmatched to any gene: 3. The CDR3 loop spans 16 amino acids. Germline values: CDR1 KGHDR, CDR2 SFDVKD. CDR3 DNA: TGTGCCACCAGTGAGGGACTAGCGGCCGGCACAGATACGCAGTATTTT. Its protein product is CATSEGLAAGTDTQYF.

This chain joins TRBV7-9 and TRBJ1-1; tentative D call: TRBD1 (6 bases). The V and J ends lost 0 bases and 7 bases respectively, with 12 bases between them. Germline V lookup: CDR1 SEHNR, CDR2 FQNEAQ (reference sequence). This CDR3 is 14 amino acids long. CDR3 DNA: TGTGCCAGCAGCTTAGCGCTCAGGGGAATTGAAGCTTTCTTT. Its translation: CASSLALRGIEAFF.

The chain recombines TRBV11-1 with TRBJ2-7; no reliable D call. Looked up from germline, CDR1 is SGHAT and CDR2 is FQDESV (reference sequence). The CDR3 extends over 13 amino acids. V gave up 2 bases and J gave up 7 bases, with 12 bases separating them. The CDR3 nucleotides are TGTGCCAGCAGCTTATCTTTCCTTAGAGAGCAGTACTTC. It yields the protein CASSLSFLREQYF.

The chain has TRBV15 and TRBJ1-4, with 7 bases fitting TRBD1. Looked up from germline, CDR1 is LNHNV and CDR2 is YYDKDF (reference sequence). The CDR3 is made up of 14 amino acids. V dropped 9 bases and J dropped 2; count of bases not matched to a gene: 6. CDR3 bases: TGTGCCACTGTACGGGACAGCACTAATGAAAAACTGTTTTTT. It specifies CATVRDSTNEKLFF. The full variable domain, in which reference TRBV15 and TRBJ1-4 provide the parts outside the CDR3, is DAMVIQNPRYQVTQFGKPVTLSCSQTLNHNVMYWYQQKSSQAPKLLFHYYDKDFNNEADTPDNFQSRRPNTSFCFLDIRSPGLGDTAMYLCATVRDSTNEKLFFGSGTQLSVL.

J is TRBJ1-6 and V is TRBV27; 9 bases align to TRBD1. The germline V gene has CDR1 MNHEY and CDR2 SMNVEV (reference sequence). Trimming took 3 bases from V and 7 from J; bases not matched to a gene: 16. The CDR3 runs to 19 residues. CDR3 loop: CASSFRPNHRGRVNSPLHF. CDR3 sequence (DNA): TGTGCCAGCAGTTTTCGACCAAACCACAGGGGGCGCGTCAATTCACCCCTCCACTTT.

J is TRBJ1-1 and V is TRBV5-1, with D possibly matching TRBD1 (6 bases). V dropped 4 bases and J dropped 1 base, with 17 bases sitting between them. This CDR3 is 16 amino acids long. CDR1 is SGHRS, CDR2 YFSETQ, per germline. Written as DNA, the CDR3 is TGCGCCAGCAGCCGACAGGCGGGGGCCGGGAACACTGAAGCTTTCTTT. Translating it yields CASSRQAGAGNTEAFF.

This clone was counted once. The chain joins TRBV21-1 to TRBJ1-4; whether TRBD1, the table's D call, matches the DNA was not checked. TRBV21-1 is annotated as a pseudogene. The CDR3 consists of 16 residues. The CDR3 loop reads CASSTYPGQANEKLFF. In DNA, the CDR3 is TGTGCCAGCAGCACATACCCGGGACAGGCTAATGAAAAACTGTTTTTT.

The genes are TRBV6-1 and TRBJ1-1; TRBD1 matches at 7 bases. Losses at the gene ends were 2 bases for V and 1 base for J; bases not matched to a gene: 7. CDR1 is MNHNS and CDR2 is SASEGT in the germline V gene. The CDR3 is 16 amino acids. CDR3 in amino acids: CASSEPWTGSNTEAFF. CDR3 nucleotides: TGTGCCAGCAGTGAACCATGGACAGGTTCGAACACTGAAGCTTTCTTT.

The chain couples TRBV19 to TRBJ2-1, with a tentative D call TRBD2 (5 bases). The CDR3 is 14 residues long. V was trimmed by 2 bases and J by 10 bases, leaving 15 bases between them. In germline, CDR1 is LNHDA, CDR2 SQIVND (reference sequence). The CDR3 loop reads CASSITRRSEEQFF. In nucleotides, the CDR3 is TGTGCCAGTAGTATAACCAGGAGGTCTGAAGAGCAGTTCTTC. The whole variable domain, filled in from reference TRBV19 and TRBJ2-1, reads DGGITQSPKYLFRKEGQNVTLSCEQNLNHDAMYWYRQDPGQGLRLIYYSQIVNDFQKGDIAEGYSVSREKKESFPLTVTSAQKNPTAFYLCASSITRRSEEQFFGPGTRLTVL.

The chain employs TRBV29-1 and TRBJ2-3; 10 bases map to TRBD2. Germline V gives CDR1 SQVTM, CDR2 ANQGSEA. The CDR3 sequence is 14 residues long. V lost 7 bases to trimming and J lost 2 bases; unmatched junction nucleotides: 6. In DNA, the CDR3 is TGCAGCGCCCATAGCGGGAGGAACACAGATACGCAGTATTTT. As protein: CSAHSGRNTDTQYF.

This chain links TRBV4-2 with TRBJ2-5; D gene ambiguous. V lost 0 bases to trimming and J lost 1 base, with 6 bases between them. Germline V lookup: CDR1 LGHNA, CDR2 YNFKEQ. The CDR3 is 14 residues long. In DNA, the CDR3 is TGTGCCAGCAGCCAAGATAACAGCCAAGAGACCCAGTACTTC. Translation: CASSQDNSQETQYF.